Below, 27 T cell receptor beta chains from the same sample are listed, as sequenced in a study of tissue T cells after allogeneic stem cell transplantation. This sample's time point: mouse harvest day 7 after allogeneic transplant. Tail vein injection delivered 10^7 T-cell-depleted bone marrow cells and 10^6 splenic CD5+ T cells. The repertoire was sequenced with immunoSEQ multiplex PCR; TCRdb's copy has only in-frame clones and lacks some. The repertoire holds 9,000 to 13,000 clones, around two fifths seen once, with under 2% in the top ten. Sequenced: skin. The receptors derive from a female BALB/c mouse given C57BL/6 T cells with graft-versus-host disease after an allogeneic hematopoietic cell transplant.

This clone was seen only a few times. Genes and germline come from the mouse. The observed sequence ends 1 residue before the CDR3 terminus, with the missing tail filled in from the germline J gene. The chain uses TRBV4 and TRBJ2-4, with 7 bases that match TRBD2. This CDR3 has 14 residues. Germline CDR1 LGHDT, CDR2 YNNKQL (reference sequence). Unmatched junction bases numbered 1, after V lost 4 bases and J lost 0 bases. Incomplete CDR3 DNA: TGTGCCAGCAGCTCACTGGGGAGTCAAAACACCTTGTAC. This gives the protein CASSSLGSQNTLY. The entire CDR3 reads CASSSLGSQNTLYF.

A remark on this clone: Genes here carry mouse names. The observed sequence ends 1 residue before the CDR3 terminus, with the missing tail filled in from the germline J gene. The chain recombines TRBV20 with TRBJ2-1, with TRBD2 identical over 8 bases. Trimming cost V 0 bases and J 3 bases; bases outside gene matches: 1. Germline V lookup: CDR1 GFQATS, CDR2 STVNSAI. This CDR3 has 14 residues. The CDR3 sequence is CGAREWGGYAEQFF. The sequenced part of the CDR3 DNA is TGTGGTGCTAGGGAGTGGGGGGGCTATGCTGAGCAGTTC.

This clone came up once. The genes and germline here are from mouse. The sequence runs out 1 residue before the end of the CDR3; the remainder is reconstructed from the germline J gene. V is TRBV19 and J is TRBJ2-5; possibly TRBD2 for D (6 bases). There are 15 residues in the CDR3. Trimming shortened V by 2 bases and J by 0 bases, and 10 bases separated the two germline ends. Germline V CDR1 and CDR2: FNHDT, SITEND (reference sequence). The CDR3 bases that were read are TGTGCCAGCAGTATTGGTGGGGGTAACCAAGACACCCAGTAC. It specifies CASSIGGGNQDTQY. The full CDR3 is CASSIGGGNQDTQYF.

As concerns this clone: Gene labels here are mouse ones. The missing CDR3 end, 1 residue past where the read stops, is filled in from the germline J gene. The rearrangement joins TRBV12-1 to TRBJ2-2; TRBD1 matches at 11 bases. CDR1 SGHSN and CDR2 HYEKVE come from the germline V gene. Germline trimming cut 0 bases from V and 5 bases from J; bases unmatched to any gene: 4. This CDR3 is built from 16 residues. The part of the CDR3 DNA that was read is TGTGCCAGCTCTCTCGCCGGGACAGGGGGGACCGGGCAGCTCTAC. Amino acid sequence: CASSLAGTGGTGQLY. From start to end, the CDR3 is CASSLAGTGGTGQLYF.

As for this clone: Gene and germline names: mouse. The CDR3 loop is CASSQDERGNTEVFF. CDR3 DNA, as far as it was read: TGTGCCAGCAGCCAAGATGAGAGGGGAAACACAGAAGTCTTC. The chain employs TRBV5 and TRBJ1-1; the D gene is possibly TRBD1 (5 bases). The read ends 1 residue early relative to the CDR3; the germline J gene fills the gap. The CDR3 extends over 15 amino acids. Germline V gene data show CDR1 as LGHNA and CDR2 as YNLKQL (reference sequence). Trimming removed 0 bases from V and 1 base from J, with 9 bases in between.

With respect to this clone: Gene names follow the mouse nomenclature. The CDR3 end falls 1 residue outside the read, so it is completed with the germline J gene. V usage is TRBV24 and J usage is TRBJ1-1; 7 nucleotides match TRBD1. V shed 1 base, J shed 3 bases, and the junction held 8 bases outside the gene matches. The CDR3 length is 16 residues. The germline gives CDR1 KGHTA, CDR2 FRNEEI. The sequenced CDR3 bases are TGTGCCAGCAGTCTGTCCTTTGACAGGGAGGACACAGAAGTCTTC. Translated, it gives CASSLSFDREDTEVF. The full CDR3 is CASSLSFDREDTEVFF.

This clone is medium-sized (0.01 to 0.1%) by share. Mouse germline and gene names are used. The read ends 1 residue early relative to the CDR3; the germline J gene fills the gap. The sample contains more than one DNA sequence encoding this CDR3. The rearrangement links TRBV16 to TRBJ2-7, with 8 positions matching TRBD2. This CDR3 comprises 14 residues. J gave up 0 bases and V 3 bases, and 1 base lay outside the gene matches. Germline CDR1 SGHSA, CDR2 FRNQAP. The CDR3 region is CASSFWGGSYEQYF. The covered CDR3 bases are TGTGCAAGCAGCTTTTGGGGGGGCTCCTATGAACAGTAC.

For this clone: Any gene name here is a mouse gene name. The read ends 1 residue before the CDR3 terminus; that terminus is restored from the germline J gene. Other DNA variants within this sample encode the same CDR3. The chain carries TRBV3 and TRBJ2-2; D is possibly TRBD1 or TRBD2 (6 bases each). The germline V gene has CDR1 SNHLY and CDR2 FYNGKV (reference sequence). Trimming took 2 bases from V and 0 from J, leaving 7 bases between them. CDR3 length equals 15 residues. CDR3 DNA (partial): TGTGCCAGCAGCTTAAGGGGGGCAAACACCGGGCAGCTCTAC. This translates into CASSLRGANTGQLY. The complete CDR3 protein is CASSLRGANTGQLYF.

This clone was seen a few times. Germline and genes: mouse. The CDR3 sequence: CASSLAETLYF. Incomplete CDR3 DNA: TGTGCCAGCAGTCTTGCAGAAACGCTGTAT. The chain couples TRBV26 to TRBJ2-3, with D uncertain. With the read ending 1 residue before the CDR3 end, the germline J gene is used to fill in that end. V lost 3 bases, J lost 2 bases, and 0 bases lay in between. Germline assignment: CDR1 KGHPV and CDR2 FQNQEV (reference sequence). The CDR3 contains 11 residues. Complete variable domain (other parts from reference TRBV26 and TRBJ2-3): NSKVIQTPRYLVKGQGQKAKMRCIPEKGHPVVFWYQQNKNNEFKFLINFQNQEVLQQIDMTEKRFSAECPSNSPCSLEIQSSEAGDSALYLCASSLAETLYFGSGTRLTVL.

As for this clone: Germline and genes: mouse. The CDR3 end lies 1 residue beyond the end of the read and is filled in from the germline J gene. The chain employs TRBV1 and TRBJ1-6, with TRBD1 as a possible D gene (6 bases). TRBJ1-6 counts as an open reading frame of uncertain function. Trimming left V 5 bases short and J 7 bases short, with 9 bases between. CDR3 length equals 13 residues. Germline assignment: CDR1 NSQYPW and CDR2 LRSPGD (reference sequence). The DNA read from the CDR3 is TGCACCTGCAGTCCGGGACAAAATTCGCCCCTCTAC. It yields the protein CTCSPGQNSPLY. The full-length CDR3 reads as CTCSPGQNSPLYF.

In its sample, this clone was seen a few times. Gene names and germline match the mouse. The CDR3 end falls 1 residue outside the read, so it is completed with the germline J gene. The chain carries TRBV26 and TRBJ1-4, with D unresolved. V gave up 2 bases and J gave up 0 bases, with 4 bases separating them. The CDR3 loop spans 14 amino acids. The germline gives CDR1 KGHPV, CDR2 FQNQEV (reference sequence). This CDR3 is CASSLTISNERLFF. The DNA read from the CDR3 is TGTGCCAGCAGTCTGACTATTTCCAACGAAAGATTATTT.

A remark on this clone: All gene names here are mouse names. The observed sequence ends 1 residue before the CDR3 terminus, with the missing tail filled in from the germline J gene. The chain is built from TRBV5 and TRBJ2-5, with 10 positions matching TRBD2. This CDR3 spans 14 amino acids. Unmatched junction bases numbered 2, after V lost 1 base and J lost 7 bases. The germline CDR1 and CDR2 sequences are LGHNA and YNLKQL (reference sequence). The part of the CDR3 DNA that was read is TGTGCCAGCAGCCAAGCTGGGGGGGCCTACACCCAGTAC. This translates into CASSQAGGAYTQY. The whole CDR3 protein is CASSQAGGAYTQYF.

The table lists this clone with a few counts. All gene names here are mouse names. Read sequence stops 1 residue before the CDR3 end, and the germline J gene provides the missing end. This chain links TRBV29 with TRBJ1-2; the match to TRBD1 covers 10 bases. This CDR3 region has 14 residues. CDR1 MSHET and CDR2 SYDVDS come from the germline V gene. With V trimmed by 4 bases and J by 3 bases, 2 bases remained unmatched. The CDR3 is CASSYGTGDSDYTF. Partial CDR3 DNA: TGTGCTAGCAGTTATGGGACAGGGGACTCCGACTACACC.

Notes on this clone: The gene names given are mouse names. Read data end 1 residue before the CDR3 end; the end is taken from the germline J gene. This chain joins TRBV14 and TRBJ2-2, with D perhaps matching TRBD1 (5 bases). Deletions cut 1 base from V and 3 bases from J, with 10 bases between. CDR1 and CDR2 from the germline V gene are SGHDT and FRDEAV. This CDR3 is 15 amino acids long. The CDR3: CASSFRGGDTGQLYF. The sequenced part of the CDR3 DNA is TGTGCCAGCAGTTTCAGGGGAGGGGACACCGGGCAGCTCTAC.

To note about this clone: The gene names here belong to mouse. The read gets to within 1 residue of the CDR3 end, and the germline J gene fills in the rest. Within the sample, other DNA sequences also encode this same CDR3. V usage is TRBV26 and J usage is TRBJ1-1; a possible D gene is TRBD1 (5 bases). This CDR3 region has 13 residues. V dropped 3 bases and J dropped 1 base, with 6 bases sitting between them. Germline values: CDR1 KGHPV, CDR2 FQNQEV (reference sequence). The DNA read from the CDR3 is TGTGCCAGCAGTCTTCAGGGGAACACAGAAGTCTTC. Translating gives CASSLQGNTEVF. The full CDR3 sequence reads CASSLQGNTEVFF.

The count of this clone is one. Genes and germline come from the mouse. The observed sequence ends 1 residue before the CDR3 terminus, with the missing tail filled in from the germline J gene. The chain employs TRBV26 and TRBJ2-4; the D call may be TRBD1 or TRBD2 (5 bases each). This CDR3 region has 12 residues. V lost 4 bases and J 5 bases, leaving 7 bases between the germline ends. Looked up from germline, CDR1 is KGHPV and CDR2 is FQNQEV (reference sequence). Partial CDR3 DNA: TGTGCCAGCAGTCCCGGGACAAACACCTTGTAC. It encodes CASSPGTNTLY. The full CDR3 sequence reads CASSPGTNTLYF.

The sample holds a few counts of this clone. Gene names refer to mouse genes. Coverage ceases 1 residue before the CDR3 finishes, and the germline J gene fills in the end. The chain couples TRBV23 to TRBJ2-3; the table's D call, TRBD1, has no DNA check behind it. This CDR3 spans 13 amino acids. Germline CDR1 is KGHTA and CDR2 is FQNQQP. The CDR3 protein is CSSSPRGAETLYF. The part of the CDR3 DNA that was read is TGCTCCAGCAGTCCCAGGGGTGCAGAAACGCTGTAT.

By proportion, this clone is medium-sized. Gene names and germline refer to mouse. Incomplete CDR3 DNA: TGTGCCAGCAGTGATGCCACTGGGGGCTATGAACAGTAC. It yields the protein CASSDATGGYEQY. The entire CDR3 reads CASSDATGGYEQYF. The J gene is TRBJ2-7, the V gene TRBV13-1, with 8 bases that match TRBD2. The read ends 1 residue before the CDR3 terminus; that terminus is restored from the germline J gene. The CDR3 has 14 amino acids. Looked up from germline, CDR1 is NSHNY and CDR2 is SYGAGN. The trim removed 0 bases at V and 3 bases at J, leaving 2 bases unmatched.

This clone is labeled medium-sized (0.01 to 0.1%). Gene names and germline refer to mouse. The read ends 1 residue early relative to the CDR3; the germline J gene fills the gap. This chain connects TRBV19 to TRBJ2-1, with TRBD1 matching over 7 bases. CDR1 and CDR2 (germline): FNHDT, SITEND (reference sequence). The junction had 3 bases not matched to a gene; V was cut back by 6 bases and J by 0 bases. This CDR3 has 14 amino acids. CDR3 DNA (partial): TGTGCCAGCATCGGGACAGATAACTATGCTGAGCAGTTC. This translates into CASIGTDNYAEQF. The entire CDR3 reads CASIGTDNYAEQFF.

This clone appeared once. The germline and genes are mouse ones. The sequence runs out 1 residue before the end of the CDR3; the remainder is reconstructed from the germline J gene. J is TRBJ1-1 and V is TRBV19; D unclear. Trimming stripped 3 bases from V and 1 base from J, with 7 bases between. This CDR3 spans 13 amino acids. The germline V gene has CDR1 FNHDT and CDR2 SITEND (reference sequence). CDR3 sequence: CASSRQKNTEVFF. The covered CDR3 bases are TGTGCCAGCAGTAGACAAAAAAACACAGAAGTCTTC.

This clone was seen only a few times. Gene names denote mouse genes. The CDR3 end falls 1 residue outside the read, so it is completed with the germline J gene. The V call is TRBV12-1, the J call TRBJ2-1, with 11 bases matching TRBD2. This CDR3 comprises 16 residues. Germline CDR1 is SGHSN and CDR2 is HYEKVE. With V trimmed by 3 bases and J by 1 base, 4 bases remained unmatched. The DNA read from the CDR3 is TGTGCCAGCTCTTTCCGGACTGGGGGGAACTATGCTGAGCAGTTC. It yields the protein CASSFRTGGNYAEQF. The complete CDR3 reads CASSFRTGGNYAEQFF. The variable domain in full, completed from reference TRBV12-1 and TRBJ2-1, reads DSGVVQSPRHIIKEKGGRSVLTCIPISGHSNVVWYQQTLGKELKFLIQHYEKVERDKGFLPSRFSVQQFDDYHSEMNMSALELEDSAMYFCASSFRTGGNYAEQFFGPGTRLTVL.

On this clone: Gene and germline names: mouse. The covered CDR3 bases are TGTGCCAGCAGTATCCCAGGGAAGGCCAACGAAAGATTATTT. It yields the protein CASSIPGKANERLF. In full, the CDR3 reads CASSIPGKANERLFF. The rearrangement links TRBV19 to TRBJ1-4; D might be TRBD1 (5 bases). Read coverage stops 1 residue before the CDR3 terminus; the germline J gene supplies the remainder. The CDR3 runs 15 residues. CDR1 is FNHDT, CDR2 SITEND, per germline (reference sequence). Between the trimmed V and J ends, which lost 2 bases and 3 bases, there was a span of 11 bases. The full variable domain, with the rest looked up from reference TRBV19 and TRBJ1-4, is GGIITQTPKFLIGQEGQKLTLKCQQNFNHDTMYWYRQDSGKGLRLIYYSITENDLQKGDLSEGYDASREKKSSFSLTVTSAQKNEMAVFLCASSIPGKANERLFFGHGTKLSVL.

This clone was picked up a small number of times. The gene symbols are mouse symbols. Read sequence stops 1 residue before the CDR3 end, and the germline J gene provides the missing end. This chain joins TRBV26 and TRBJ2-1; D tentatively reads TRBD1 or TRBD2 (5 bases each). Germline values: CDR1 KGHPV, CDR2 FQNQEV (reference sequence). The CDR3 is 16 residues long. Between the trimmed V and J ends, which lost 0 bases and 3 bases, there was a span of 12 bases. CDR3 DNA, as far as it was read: TGTGCCAGCAGTCTGTCGTCGGGACGGACCTATGCTGAGCAGTTC. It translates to CASSLSSGRTYAEQF. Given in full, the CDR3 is CASSLSSGRTYAEQFF.

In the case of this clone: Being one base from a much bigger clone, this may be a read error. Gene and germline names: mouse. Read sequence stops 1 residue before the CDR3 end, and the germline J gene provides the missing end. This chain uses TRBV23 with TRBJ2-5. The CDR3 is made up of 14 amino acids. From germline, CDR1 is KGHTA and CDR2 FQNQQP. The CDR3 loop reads CSSSQGGNQDTQYF. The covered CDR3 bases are TGCTCCAGCAGTCAAGGGGGTAACCAAGACACCCAGTAC.

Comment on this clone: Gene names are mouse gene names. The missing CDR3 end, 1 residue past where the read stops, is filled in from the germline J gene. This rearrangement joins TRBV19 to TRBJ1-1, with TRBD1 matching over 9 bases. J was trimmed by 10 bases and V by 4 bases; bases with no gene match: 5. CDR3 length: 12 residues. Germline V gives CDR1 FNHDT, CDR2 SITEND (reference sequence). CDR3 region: CASSRDRDGVFF. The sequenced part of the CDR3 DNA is TGTGCCAGCAGTCGGGACAGGGACGGAGTCTTC.

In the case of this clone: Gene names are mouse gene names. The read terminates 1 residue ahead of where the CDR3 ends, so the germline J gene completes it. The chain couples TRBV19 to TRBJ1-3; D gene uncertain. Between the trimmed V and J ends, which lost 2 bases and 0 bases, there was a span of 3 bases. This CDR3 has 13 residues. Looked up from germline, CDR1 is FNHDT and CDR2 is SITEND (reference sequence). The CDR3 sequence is CASSISSGNTLYF. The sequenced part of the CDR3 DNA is TGTGCCAGCAGTATCAGTTCTGGAAATACGCTCTAT.

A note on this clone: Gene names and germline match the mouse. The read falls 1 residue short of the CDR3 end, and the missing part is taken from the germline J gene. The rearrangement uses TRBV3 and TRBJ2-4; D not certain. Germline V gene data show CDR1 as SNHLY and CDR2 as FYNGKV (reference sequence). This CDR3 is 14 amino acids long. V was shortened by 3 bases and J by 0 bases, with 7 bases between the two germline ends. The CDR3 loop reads CASSFHTSQNTLYF. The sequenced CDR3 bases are TGTGCCAGCAGCTTCCATACTAGTCAAAACACCTTGTAC.